This T cell receptor beta chain was recorded in a study of response to subunit inactivated influenza vaccine (dated by TCRdb to 2016 to 2019). A note on the overall study: Deep quantitative T cell receptor repertoire profiling was used in the study to track responses to a trivalent subunit inactivated influenza vaccine.

The library was produced with RT-PCR. The sequencer was an Illumina HiSeq 2500. TCRdb applied fastp at Q25 and MiXCR to the public reads, then kept only in-frame beta chains. Here each entry gathers all rows of one CDR3 protein and keeps the most common genes and DNA. For this sample the table gives more than 250,000 distinct CDR3 sequences, of which about a fifth were detected only once. The ten biggest clones cover roughly 10% of the sample. A note on this clonotype: The target of this receptor is not known. The input lacks base qualities; no much larger clone sits a single base away.

On the study overall, not on this receptor specifically: According to the authors, only a limited number of new T cells may be recruited by each seasonal influenza vaccination.

This TCR was recovered from a man between 50 and 70 years old who received an inactivated influenza vaccine. Donor details come from another sample of the same person, matched by shared clones. Sequences were derived from PBMCs from blood, sampled less than 22 months after vaccination.

The DNA reads as follows: TGTGCCAGCAGCTTAGGGACGGAAGCCAGGTTCTTT. This gives the protein CASSLGTEARFF. The V and J genes are TRBV7-9 and TRBJ1-1, with no confidently assigned D gene. V sheds 1 base and J sheds 14 bases, leaving 14 bases between their ends. The germline V gene (reference sequence) provides CDR1 SEHNR and CDR2 FQNEAQ. From the cysteine up to the phenylalanine, the CDR3 has a length of 12 residues. The CDR3 DNA has 36 bases and is translated from base 1.